This TCR beta chain was retrieved from a study of blood T cell repertoires in COVID-19. Overall study context: Italy, Spain and the United States were the sources of the convalescent and acute COVID-19 samples. From T cells, B-cell-depleted T cells, or PBMCs came the material, which was cDNA or gDNA.

The germline gives CDR1 MDHEN, CDR2 SYDVKM. This CDR3 comprises 15 residues. V dropped 3 bases and J dropped 4; count of bases not matched to a gene: 5. Only one count was recorded for this clone. Original processing notes: Nucleated cell number was recorded as an estimate derived from reference gene primer amplification. Here immunoSEQ multiplex PCR was the method, and the copy in TCRdb shows in-frame clones only, minus some. The V and J calls and clone size are taken from that table; D and trimming were inferred from the DNA. The sample has hundreds of thousands of clones; 65% to 85% are singletons.

The sequence was obtained from a woman aged 45-60 years with acute or convalescent COVID-19. The gene calls are TRBV28 and TRBJ2-2; 7 bases align to TRBD2. Sequencing input: peripheral blood. CDR3 DNA sequence: TGTGCCAGCAGTTTTCGGGACTACCTCACCGGGGAGCTGTTTTTT. Its protein is CASSFRDYLTGELFF.